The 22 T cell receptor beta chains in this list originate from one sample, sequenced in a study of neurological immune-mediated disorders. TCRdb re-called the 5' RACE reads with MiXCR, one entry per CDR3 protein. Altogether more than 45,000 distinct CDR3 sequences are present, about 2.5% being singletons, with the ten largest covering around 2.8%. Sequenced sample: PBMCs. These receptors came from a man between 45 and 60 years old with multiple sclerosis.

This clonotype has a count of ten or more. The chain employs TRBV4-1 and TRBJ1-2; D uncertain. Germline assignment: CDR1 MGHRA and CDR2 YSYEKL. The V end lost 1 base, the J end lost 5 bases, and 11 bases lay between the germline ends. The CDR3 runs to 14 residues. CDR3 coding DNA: TGCGCCAGCAGCCAAGTAGGGCAGCTTTATGGCTACACCTTC. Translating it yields CASSQVGQLYGYTF.

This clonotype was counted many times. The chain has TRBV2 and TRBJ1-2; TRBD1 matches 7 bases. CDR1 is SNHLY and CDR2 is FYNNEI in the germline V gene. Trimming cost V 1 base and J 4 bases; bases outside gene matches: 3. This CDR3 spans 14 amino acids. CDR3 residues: CASSEGQGVYGYTF. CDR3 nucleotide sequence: TGTGCCAGCAGTGAAGGACAGGGCGTCTATGGCTACACCTTC.

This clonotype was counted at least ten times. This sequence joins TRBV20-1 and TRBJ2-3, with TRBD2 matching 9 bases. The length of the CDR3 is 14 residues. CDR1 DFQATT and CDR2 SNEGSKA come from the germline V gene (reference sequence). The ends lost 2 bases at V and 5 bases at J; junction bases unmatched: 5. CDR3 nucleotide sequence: TGCAGTGCTAGAATCGGCGGGGGGGGAGATACGCAGTATTTT. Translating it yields CSARIGGGGDTQYF.

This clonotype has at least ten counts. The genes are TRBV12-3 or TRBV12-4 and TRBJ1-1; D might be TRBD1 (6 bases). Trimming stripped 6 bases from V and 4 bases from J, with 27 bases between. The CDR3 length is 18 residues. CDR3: CASRAGPGAHISSTEAFF. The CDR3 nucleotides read TGTGCCAGCAGGGCTGGCCCGGGGGCCCACATATCGAGCACTGAAGCTTTCTTT.

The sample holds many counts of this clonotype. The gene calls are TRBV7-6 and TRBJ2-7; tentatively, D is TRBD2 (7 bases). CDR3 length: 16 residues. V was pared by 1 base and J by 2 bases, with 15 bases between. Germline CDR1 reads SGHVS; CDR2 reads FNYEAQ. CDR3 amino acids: CASSLGGGRGPYEQYF. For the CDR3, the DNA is TGTGCCAGCAGCTTAGGGGGGGGCCGGGGCCCCTACGAGCAGTACTTC.

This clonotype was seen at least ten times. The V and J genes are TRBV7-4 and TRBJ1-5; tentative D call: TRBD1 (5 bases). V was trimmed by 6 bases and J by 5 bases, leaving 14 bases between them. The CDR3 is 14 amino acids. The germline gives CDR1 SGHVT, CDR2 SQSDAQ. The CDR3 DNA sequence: TGTGCCAGCAGTTGGGAGGGGTTGGATCAGCCCCAGCATTTT. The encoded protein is CASSWEGLDQPQHF.

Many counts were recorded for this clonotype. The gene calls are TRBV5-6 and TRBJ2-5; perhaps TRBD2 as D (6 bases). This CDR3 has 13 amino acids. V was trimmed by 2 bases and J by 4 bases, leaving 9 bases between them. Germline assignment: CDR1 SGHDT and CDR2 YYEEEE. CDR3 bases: TGTGCCAGCAGCTTCGGAGGGCGAGAGACCCAGTACTTC. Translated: CASSFGGRETQYF.

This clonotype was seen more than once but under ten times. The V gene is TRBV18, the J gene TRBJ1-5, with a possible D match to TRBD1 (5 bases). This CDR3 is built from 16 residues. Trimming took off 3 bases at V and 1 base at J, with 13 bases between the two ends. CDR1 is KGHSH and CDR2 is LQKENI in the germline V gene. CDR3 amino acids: CASSPQGSASNQPQHF. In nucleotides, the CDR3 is TGTGCCAGCTCACCCCAGGGATCGGCAAGCAATCAGCCCCAGCATTTT.

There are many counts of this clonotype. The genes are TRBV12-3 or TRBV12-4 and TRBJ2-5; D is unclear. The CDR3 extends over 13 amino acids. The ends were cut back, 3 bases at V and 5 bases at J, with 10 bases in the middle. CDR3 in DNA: TGTGCCAGCAGTTTTCGCCCGGGCGAGACCCAGTACTTC. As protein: CASSFRPGETQYF.

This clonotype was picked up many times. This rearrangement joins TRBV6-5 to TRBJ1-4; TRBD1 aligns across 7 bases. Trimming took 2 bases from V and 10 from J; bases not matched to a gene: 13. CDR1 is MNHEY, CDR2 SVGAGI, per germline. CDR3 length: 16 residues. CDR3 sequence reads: CASSYALNRGLGKLFF. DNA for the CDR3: TGTGCCAGCAGTTACGCCCTCAACAGGGGATTGGGAAAACTGTTTTTT.

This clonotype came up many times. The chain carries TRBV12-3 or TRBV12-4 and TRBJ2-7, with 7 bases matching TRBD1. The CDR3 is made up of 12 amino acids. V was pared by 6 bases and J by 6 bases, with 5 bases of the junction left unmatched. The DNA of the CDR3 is TGTGCCAGCAGCCCAGGGGGTCGCGAGCAGTACTTC. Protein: CASSPGGREQYF.

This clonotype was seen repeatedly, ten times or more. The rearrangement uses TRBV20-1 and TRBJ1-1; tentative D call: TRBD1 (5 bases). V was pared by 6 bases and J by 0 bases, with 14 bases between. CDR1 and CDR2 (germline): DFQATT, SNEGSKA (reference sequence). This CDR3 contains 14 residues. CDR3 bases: TGCAGTGCCGCGGGGGGAGCCATGAACACTGAAGCTTTCTTT. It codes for CSAAGGAMNTEAFF.

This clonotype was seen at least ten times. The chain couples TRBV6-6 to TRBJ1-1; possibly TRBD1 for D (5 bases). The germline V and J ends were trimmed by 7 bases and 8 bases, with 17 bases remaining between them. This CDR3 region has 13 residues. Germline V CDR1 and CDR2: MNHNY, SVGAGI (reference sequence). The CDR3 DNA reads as TGTGCCAGCAAGTCGGGAGGGGTTGTAGAAGCTTTCTTT. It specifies CASKSGGVVEAFF.

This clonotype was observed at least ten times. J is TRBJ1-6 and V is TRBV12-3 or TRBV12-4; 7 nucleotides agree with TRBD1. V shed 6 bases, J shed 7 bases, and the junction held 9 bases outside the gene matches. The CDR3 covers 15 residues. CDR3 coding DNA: TGTGCCAGCAGCCGCACAGGGGATAGGAATTCACCCCTCCACTTT. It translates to CASSRTGDRNSPLHF.

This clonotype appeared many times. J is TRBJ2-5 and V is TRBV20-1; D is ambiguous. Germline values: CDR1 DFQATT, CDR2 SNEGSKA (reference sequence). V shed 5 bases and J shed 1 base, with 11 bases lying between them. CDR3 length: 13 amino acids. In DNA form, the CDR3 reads TGCAGTGCTCACCGGACGACCCAAGAGACCCAGTACTTC. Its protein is CSAHRTTQETQYF.

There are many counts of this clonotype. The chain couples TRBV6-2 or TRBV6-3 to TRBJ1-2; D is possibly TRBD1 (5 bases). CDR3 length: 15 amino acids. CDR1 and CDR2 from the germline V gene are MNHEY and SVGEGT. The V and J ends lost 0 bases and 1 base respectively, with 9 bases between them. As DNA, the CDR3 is TGTGCCAGCAGTTACTCGGGACCTATTAACTATGGCTACACCTTC. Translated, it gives CASSYSGPINYGYTF.

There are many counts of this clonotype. In DNA form, the CDR3 reads TGTGCCAGCAGCTTTAGCGGGGGACAAGAGACCCAGTACTTC. This gives the protein CASSFSGGQETQYF. The chain joins TRBV5-6 to TRBJ2-5, with 9 nucleotides matching TRBD2. Germline V gives CDR1 SGHDT, CDR2 YYEEEE. The ends lost 2 bases at V and 2 bases at J; junction bases unmatched: 1. This CDR3 has 14 amino acids.

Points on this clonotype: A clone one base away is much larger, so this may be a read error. Written as DNA, the CDR3 is TGTGCCACCAGTGGTAACAGGGGTCAGCACCAGCATTTT. This sequence encodes CATSGNRGQHQHF. This chain joins TRBV24-1 and TRBJ1-5; 7 positions agree with TRBD1. The CDR3 covers 13 residues. The germline V gene encodes CDR1 KGHDR and CDR2 SFDVKD.

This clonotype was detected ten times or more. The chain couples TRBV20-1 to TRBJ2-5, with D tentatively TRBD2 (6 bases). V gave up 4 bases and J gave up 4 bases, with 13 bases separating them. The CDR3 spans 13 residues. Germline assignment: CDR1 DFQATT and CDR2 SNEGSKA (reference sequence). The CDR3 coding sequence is TGCAGTGCTAAAGATAGCGGCCTAGAGACCCAGTACTTC. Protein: CSAKDSGLETQYF.

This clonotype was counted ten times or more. In nucleotides, the CDR3 is TGTGCCAGCAGCGCGGGACCGAACTCCTACGAGCAGTACTTC. Its protein is CASSAGPNSYEQYF. The rearrangement joins TRBV9 to TRBJ2-7; tentatively, D is TRBD1 or TRBD2 (5 bases each). Trimming pared 3 bases from V and 0 bases from J, leaving 10 bases between. Germline CDR1 SGDLS, CDR2 YYNGEE. This CDR3 region has 14 residues.

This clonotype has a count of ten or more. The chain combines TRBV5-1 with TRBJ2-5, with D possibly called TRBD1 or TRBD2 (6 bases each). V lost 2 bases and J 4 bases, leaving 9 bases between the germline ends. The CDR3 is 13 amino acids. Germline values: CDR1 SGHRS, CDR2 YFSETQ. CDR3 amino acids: CASSFGGGETQYF. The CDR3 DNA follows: TGCGCCAGCAGCTTCGGAGGGGGAGAGACCCAGTACTTC.

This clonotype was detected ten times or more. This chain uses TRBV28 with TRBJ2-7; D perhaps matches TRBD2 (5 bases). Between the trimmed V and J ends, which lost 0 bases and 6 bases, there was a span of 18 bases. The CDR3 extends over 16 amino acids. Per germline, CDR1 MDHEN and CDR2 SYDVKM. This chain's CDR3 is CASSLCFRGSRCEQYF. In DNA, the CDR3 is TGTGCCAGCAGTTTATGCTTCCGGGGTTCCAGGTGCGAGCAGTACTTC.